This TCR beta chain comes out of a study of blood T cell repertoires in COVID-19. Study-level information: Donors in the United States, Italy and Spain gave samples during acute or convalescent COVID-19.

Produced via immunoSEQ multiplex PCR; TCRdb's table is partial and in-frame only. The table includes approximately 180,000 clones, 70% to 90% detected once. The sample taken for sequencing was peripheral blood. This sequence was found in a man aged 35 to 55 with active or convalescent COVID-19.

CDR3: CASSPDRARGEKLFF. Here the CDR3 DNA reads TGCGCCAGCAGCCCGGACAGGGCGCGGGGTGAAAAACTGTTTTTT. The chain couples TRBV5-1 to TRBJ1-4, with 8 bases that match TRBD1. The CDR3 is 15 amino acids. Losses at the gene ends were 4 bases for V and 7 bases for J; bases not matched to a gene: 9. CDR1 SGHRS and CDR2 YFSETQ come from the germline V gene.